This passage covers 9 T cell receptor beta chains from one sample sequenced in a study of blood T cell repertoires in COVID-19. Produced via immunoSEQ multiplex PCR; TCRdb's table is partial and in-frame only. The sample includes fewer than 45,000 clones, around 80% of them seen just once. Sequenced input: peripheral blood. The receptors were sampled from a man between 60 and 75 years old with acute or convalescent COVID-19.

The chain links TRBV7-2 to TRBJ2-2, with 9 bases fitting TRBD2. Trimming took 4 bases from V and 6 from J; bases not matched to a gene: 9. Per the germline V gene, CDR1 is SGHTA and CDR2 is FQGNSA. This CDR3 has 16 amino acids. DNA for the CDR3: TGTGCCAGCAGCTCCCCGGGACTAGCATATTCCGGGGAGCTGTTTTTT. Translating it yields CASSSPGLAYSGELFF.

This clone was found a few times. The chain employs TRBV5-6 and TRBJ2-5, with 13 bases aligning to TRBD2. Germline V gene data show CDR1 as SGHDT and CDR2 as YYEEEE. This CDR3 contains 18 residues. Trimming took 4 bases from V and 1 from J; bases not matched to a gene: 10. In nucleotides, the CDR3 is TGTGCCAGCAGCACCTTACTAGCGGGAGGGCCTCCCCAAGAGACCCAGTACTTC. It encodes CASSTLLAGGPPQETQYF.

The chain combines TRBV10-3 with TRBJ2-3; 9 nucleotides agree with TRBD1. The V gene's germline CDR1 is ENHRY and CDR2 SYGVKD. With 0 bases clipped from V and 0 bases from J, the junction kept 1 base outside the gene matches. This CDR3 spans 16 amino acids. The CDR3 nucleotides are TGTGCCATCAGTGAGTCGGGACAGGGAAGCACAGATACGCAGTATTTT. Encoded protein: CAISESGQGSTDTQYF.

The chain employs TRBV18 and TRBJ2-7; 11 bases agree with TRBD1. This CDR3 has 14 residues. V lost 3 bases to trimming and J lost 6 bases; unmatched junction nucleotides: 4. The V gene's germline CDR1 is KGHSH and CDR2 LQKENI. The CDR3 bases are TGTGCCAGCTCACCGGGACAGGGGGTGAGCGAGCAGTACTTC. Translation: CASSPGQGVSEQYF.

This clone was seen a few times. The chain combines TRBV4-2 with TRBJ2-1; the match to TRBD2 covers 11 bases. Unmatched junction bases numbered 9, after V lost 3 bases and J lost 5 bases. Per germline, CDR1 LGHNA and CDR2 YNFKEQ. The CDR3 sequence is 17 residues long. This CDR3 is CASSQGRGTSGNNEQFF. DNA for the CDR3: TGTGCCAGCAGCCAGGGCCGTGGGACTAGCGGCAACAATGAGCAGTTCTTC.

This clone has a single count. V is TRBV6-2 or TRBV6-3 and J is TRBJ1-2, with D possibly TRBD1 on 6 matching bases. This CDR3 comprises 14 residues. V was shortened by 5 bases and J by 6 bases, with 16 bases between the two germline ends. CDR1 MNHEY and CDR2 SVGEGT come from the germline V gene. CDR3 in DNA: TGTGCCAGCAGTCTTCTCGGACAGTCCGATGGCTACACCTTC. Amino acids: CASSLLGQSDGYTF.

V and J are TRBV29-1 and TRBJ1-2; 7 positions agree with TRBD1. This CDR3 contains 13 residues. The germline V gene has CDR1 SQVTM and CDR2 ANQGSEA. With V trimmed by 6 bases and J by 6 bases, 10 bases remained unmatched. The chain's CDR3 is CSVLNRDRDGYTF. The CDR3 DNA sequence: TGCAGCGTCTTAAACCGGGACAGAGATGGCTACACCTTC.

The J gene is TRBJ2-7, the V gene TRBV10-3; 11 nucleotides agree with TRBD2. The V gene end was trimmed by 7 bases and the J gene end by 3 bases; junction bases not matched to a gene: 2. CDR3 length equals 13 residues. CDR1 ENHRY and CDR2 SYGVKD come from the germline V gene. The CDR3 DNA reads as TGTGCCATCAAAGGGACTAGCGGCTACGAGCAGTACTTC. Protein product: CAIKGTSGYEQYF.

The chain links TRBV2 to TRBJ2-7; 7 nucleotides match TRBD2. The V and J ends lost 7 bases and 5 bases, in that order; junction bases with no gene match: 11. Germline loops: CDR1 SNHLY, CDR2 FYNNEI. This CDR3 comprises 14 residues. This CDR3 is CASTPRGSRNEQYF. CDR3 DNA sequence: TGTGCCAGCACCCCCCGCGGGAGCAGGAACGAGCAGTACTTC.